The rows below give T cell receptor beta chains drawn from one sample of a study of shared clonotypes between healthy human individuals. The assay was immunoSEQ multiplex PCR, and TCRdb's table has in-frame clones only and misses some. The table has a few million clones, approximately 92% seen once; the top ten hold 1.5% to 2%. Source material: naive CD8+ T cells from PBMCs. The source of these receptors is a man aged 18-30 years in good health. Some clones in this sample may be carry-over from other donors' samples. Both conserved end residues are part of each CDR3. The order of the fields is clone size, J gene, D gene, V gene, CDR3 DNA, CDR3 protein. A D gene is named only where the DNA matches it firmly. Clone size, where shown, is once, few, many, or a class for clones that have expanded.

once,TRBJ2-7,.,TRBV20-1,TGCAGTGCTTCCGAAACCTACGAGCAGTACTTC,CSASETYEQYF
.,TRBJ2-7,TRBD1,TRBV4-1,TGCGCCAGCAGCCAAGAGTGGACCGGGACAGGGCCCTTCTACGAGCAGTACTTC,CASSQEWTGTGPFYEQYF
.,TRBJ1-1,.,TRBV7-9,TGTGCCAGCAGCGAGGACACTGAAGCTTTCTTT,CASSEDTEAFF
.,TRBJ2-1,TRBD2,TRBV27,TGTGCCAGCAGTTTATTGGGGACTAGCGGGAGCTCCTACAATGAGCAGTTCTTC,CASSLLGTSGSSYNEQFF
.,TRBJ2-3,.,TRBV4-2,TGTGCCAGCAGCCAAGCCCCCGGCCCAGATACGCAGTATTTT,CASSQAPGPDTQYF
.,TRBJ1-4,.,TRBV28,TGTGCCAGCAACACCCCGGACCTCGCGGCTAATGAAAAACTGTTTTTT,CASNTPDLAANEKLFF
.,TRBJ2-5,.,TRBV27,TGTGCCAGCAGTCCAACGGGAGCGTACCAAGAGACCCAGTACTTC,CASSPTGAYQETQYF
.,TRBJ2-5,.,TRBV27,TGTGCCAGCAGTTGGCACGTCCAAGAGACCCAGTACTTC,CASSWHVQETQYF
.,TRBJ2-2,.,TRBV9,TGTGCCAGCAGCGGCCAGGTGAACACCGGGGAGCTGTTTTTT,CASSGQVNTGELFF
.,TRBJ1-2,.,TRBV7-6,TGTGCCAGCAGCTTAGGGGGTAACTATGGCTACACCTTC,CASSLGGNYGYTF
.,TRBJ2-5,.,TRBV28,TGTGCCAGCAGGCTTAGGGATATATGGGAGACCCAGTACTTC,CASRLRDIWETQYF
.,TRBJ1-1,TRBD1,TRBV27,TGTGCCAGCAGTTTATCCGGGGACAGGGGGCCGTGGGTAGCTTTCTTT,CASSLSGDRGPWVAFF
.,TRBJ2-7,.,TRBV5-4,TGTGCCAGCAGCTTGGAGGGGGTCAGCTACGAGCAGTACTTC,CASSLEGVSYEQYF
.,TRBJ2-3,.,TRBV27,TGTGCCAGCAGTTTATCCCACAGCCTAGATACGCAGTATTTT,CASSLSHSLDTQYF
.,TRBJ2-7,.,TRBV27,TGTGCCAGCAGTCCCCGGACCCGAGCCTACGAGCAGTACTTC,CASSPRTRAYEQYF
.,TRBJ2-5,TRBD2,TRBV5-1,TGCGCCAGCAGCTTGGATCCTAGCGGGAGTCTACTCCAGGAGACCCAGTACTTC,CASSLDPSGSLLQETQYF
.,TRBJ2-7,.,TRBV7-9,TGTGCCAGCAGCCCTAACCCTACAGGGAGCTCCTACGAGCAGTACTTC,CASSPNPTGSSYEQYF
.,TRBJ1-1,TRBD1,TRBV27,TGTGCCAGCAGTATCCGGGACAGGGATAGGGCTTTCTTT,CASSIRDRDRAFF
few,TRBJ2-2,.,TRBV7-9,TGTGCCAGCAGCTTAGCGGTCGGGGAGCTGTTTTTT,CASSLAVGELFF
.,TRBJ2-7,TRBD2,TRBV7-6,TGTGCCAGCAGAGCGCTAGCGGGCGACGAGCAGTACTTC,CASRALAGDEQYF
few,TRBJ2-7,.,TRBV9,TGTGCCAGCAGCGTAGATGGCGGGACGGACTACGAGCAGTACTTC,CASSVDGGTDYEQYF
.,TRBJ1-4,TRBD1,TRBV28,TGTGCCAGCAGTTTCCGACAGGGCGCTAATGAAAAACTGTTTTTT,CASSFRQGANEKLFF
.,TRBJ1-3,TRBD1,TRBV29-1,TGCAGCGTGGGCTCGGGGACAGGGGCCGAGGAGTCTGGAAACACCATATATTTT,CSVGSGTGAEESGNTIYF
.,TRBJ2-3,.,TRBV29-1,TGCAGCGGCAGCACAGATACGCAGTATTTT,CSGSTDTQYF
.,TRBJ1-5,.,TRBV27,TGTGCCAGCAGTTTATCGAAAGCCGCAATTCAGCCCCAGCATTTT,CASSLSKAAIQPQHF
.,TRBJ2-7,.,TRBV5-1,TGCGCCAGCAGCTTTGAGATAAAGTACGAGCAGTACTTC,CASSFEIKYEQYF
.,TRBJ1-1,TRBD1,TRBV5-4,TGTGCCAGCAGCTGGGACAGGGATTTAACTGAAGCTTTCTTT,CASSWDRDLTEAFF
.,TRBJ2-1,TRBD2,TRBV10-3,TGTGCCTCAACGGGGGTTTCTAGCGGGTACTACAATGAGCAGTTCTTC,CASTGVSSGYYNEQFF
once,TRBJ1-2,TRBD1,TRBV7-9,TGTGCCAGCAGCCTACAGGGGGCTAGTGGCTACACCTTC,CASSLQGASGYTF
.,TRBJ2-1,TRBD2,TRBV11-2,TGTGCCAGCAGCTTCGGGACTAGCGGGGGCTCGGATGAGCAGTTCTTC,CASSFGTSGGSDEQFF